Following are 16 T cell receptor beta chains from one sample sequenced in a study of T cell changes during pregnancy in multiple sclerosis (dated by TCRdb to between 2018 and 2021). Receptors were amplified or captured by the immunoSEQ multiplex PCR assay. The table was pulled from immuneACCESS by TCRdb, which kept in-frame rearrangements only. Such tables lose some clones; where checked, under half of the loss comes from unresolved V genes, and the rest has no known cause. The sample includes about 57,000 clones, with 80% to 95% observed a single time. In total, the top ten clones hold about 3.7% of the sample. The sequences come from peripheral blood, collected after pregnancy. Receptor source: a female donor in good health, enrolled as a control in a pregnancy study.

The rearrangement links TRBV5-1 to TRBJ2-1; 12 bases line up with TRBD2. Looked up from germline, CDR1 is SGHRS and CDR2 is YFSETQ. After removal of 9 bases from V and 1 base from J, the junction contained 5 bases not matched to a gene. The CDR3 runs to 15 residues. DNA for the CDR3: TGCGCCACTAGCGGGGGGGTCCCTTCCTACAATGAGCAGTTCTTC. Translating it yields CATSGGVPSYNEQFF.

V is TRBV7-2 and J is TRBJ2-3; perhaps TRBD2 as D (5 bases). The CDR3 is 13 amino acids. Germline-derived CDR1 and CDR2 are SGHTA and FQGNSA. The ends were cut back, 3 bases at V and 2 bases at J, with 6 bases in the middle. CDR3 sequence (DNA): TGTGCCAGCAGCTTGGGAGCCACAGATACGCAGTATTTT. As protein: CASSLGATDTQYF.

This chain uses TRBV28 with TRBJ2-1; 11 positions match TRBD2. V gave up 6 bases and J gave up 4 bases; unmatched junction bases: 5. Germline values: CDR1 MDHEN, CDR2 SYDVKM. This CDR3 is built from 15 residues. In DNA, the CDR3 is TGTGCCAGCAGGCGAGGGACTAGCGGATACAATGAGCAGTTCTTC. Residues: CASRRGTSGYNEQFF.

The chain links TRBV5-8 to TRBJ2-1, with TRBD2 identical over 7 bases. The CDR3 contains 17 residues. J was trimmed by 0 bases and V by 3 bases; bases with no gene match: 9. The germline V gene has CDR1 SGHTS and CDR2 YDEGEE. The CDR3 DNA reads as TGTGCCAGCAGCTCAGGCTCTAGCGGATTCTCCTACAATGAGCAGTTCTTC. Translation: CASSSGSSGFSYNEQFF.

This clone was seen once. The J gene is TRBJ1-3, the V gene TRBV2; weak D call: TRBD1 (5 bases). CDR1 is SNHLY and CDR2 is FYNNEI in the germline V gene. V was trimmed by 8 bases and J by 1 base, leaving 12 bases between them. CDR3 length: 14 residues. The CDR3 DNA follows: TGTGCCAGCGATTCCCAGGGATCTGGAAACACCATATATTTT. Protein product: CASDSQGSGNTIYF.

The chain employs TRBV28 and TRBJ1-2; D is possibly TRBD1 (5 bases). The CDR3 is 14 amino acids. V dropped 2 bases and J dropped 5 bases, with 12 bases sitting between them. The germline V gene has CDR1 MDHEN and CDR2 SYDVKM. DNA for the CDR3: TGTGCCAGCAGTTTAACGAACGGGGGATATGGCTACACCTTC. Protein sequence: CASSLTNGGYGYTF.

This chain links TRBV5-1 with TRBJ2-1; 10 positions agree with TRBD2. Germline CDR1 SGHRS, CDR2 YFSETQ. Unmatched junction bases numbered 9, after V lost 2 bases and J lost 7 bases. The CDR3 runs 16 residues. This chain's CDR3 is CASSFPQAGGLNEQFF. The CDR3 DNA sequence: TGCGCCAGCAGCTTTCCTCAAGCGGGGGGGCTGAATGAGCAGTTCTTC.

The rearrangement links TRBV11-2 to TRBJ1-1; the D gene is possibly TRBD1 (5 bases). Germline CDR1 SGHAT, CDR2 FQNNGV. This CDR3 is built from 15 residues. V lost 1 base and J lost 0, with 9 bases in between. The chain's CDR3 is CASSLVPGLNTEAFF. CDR3 in DNA: TGTGCCAGCAGCTTAGTCCCAGGGTTGAACACTGAAGCTTTCTTT.

The table lists this clone with a count of one. This chain links TRBV7-9 with TRBJ2-2; D might be TRBD1 (6 bases). The CDR3 covers 16 residues. Trimming cost V 4 bases and J 0 bases, with 12 bases left between them. CDR1 is SEHNR and CDR2 is FQNEAQ in the germline V gene (reference sequence). The CDR3: CASSSRQAANTGELFF. Written as DNA, the CDR3 is TGTGCCAGCAGCTCGAGACAGGCCGCGAACACCGGGGAGCTGTTTTTT. The whole variable domain, remainder taken from reference TRBV7-9 and TRBJ2-2, is DTGVSQNPRHKITKRGQNVTFRCDPISEHNRLYWYRQTLGQGPEFLTYFQNEAQLEKSRLLSDRFSAERPKGSFSTLEIQRTEQGDSAMYLCASSSRQAANTGELFFGEGSRLTVL.

The genes are TRBV9 and TRBJ1-1; 8 nucleotides align to TRBD1. Germline V lookup: CDR1 SGDLS, CDR2 YYNGEE. The trim removed 0 bases at V and 2 bases at J, leaving 9 bases unmatched. CDR3 size: 17 residues. The CDR3 here is CASSVGISGGPNTEAFF. CDR3 nucleotide sequence: TGTGCCAGCAGCGTAGGCATTTCAGGGGGCCCTAACACTGAAGCTTTCTTT.

This chain links TRBV5-5 with TRBJ2-1; D is perhaps TRBD1 (5 bases). CDR1 SGHKS and CDR2 YYEKEE come from the germline V gene (reference sequence). This CDR3 has 15 residues. Trimming removed 0 bases from V and 7 bases from J, with 14 bases in between. The DNA of the CDR3 is TGTGCCAGCAGCTTGGCCCAGGGTTGGGATAATGAGCAGTTCTTC. Its translation is CASSLAQGWDNEQFF. The complete variable domain, with remaining parts taken from reference TRBV5-5 and TRBJ2-1, reads DAGVTQSPTHLIKTRGQQVTLRCSPISGHKSVSWYQQVLGQGPQFIFQYYEKEERGRGNFPDRFSARQFPNYSSELNVNALLLGDSALYLCASSLAQGWDNEQFFGPGTRLTVL.

The rearrangement uses TRBV4-3 and TRBJ1-1, with no clear D. Germline-derived CDR1 and CDR2 are LGHNA and YSLEER. Deletions cut 4 bases from V and 5 bases from J, with 11 bases between. The CDR3 has 13 amino acids. For the CDR3, the DNA is TGCGCCAGCAGCCGGCTCGGAGGGACTGAAGCTTTCTTT. This codes for CASSRLGGTEAFF.

The rearrangement links TRBV11-3 to TRBJ2-7, with 7 bases matching TRBD2. CDR3 length: 15 residues. Losses at the gene ends were 1 base for V and 3 bases for J; bases not matched to a gene: 6. Germline CDR1 reads SGHNT; CDR2 reads YENEEA. The DNA of the CDR3 is TGTGCCAGCAGCTTAGGGTGGGAGGGTATCTACGAGCAGTACTTC. This codes for CASSLGWEGIYEQYF.

The chain uses TRBV13 and TRBJ1-3; D is unclear. The V gene lost 5 bases and the J gene lost 0 bases, with 5 bases spanning the gap. The CDR3 length is 13 residues. Looked up from germline, CDR1 is PRHDT and CDR2 is FYEKMQ (reference sequence). CDR3 DNA sequence: TGTGCCAGCAGCCTTATCTCTGGAAACACCATATATTTT. It specifies CASSLISGNTIYF.

The genes are TRBV29-1 and TRBJ1-1; 7 bases line up with TRBD1. Per germline, CDR1 SQVTM and CDR2 ANQGSEA. J was trimmed by 1 base and V by 5 bases; bases with no gene match: 16. The length of the CDR3 is 17 residues. CDR3 coding DNA: TGCAGCGTTCAAGGTATCACAGGGGCCTCCCGGAACACTGAAGCTTTCTTT. Translation: CSVQGITGASRNTEAFF.

The rearrangement uses TRBV5-1 and TRBJ1-4; perhaps TRBD1 as D (5 bases). Trimming shortened V by 4 bases and J by 3 bases, and 13 bases separated the two germline ends. The CDR3 has 15 amino acids. Germline CDR1 SGHRS, CDR2 YFSETQ. This chain's CDR3 is CASSGQGMANEKLFF. The CDR3 DNA follows: TGCGCCAGCAGCGGGCAGGGTATGGCTAATGAAAAACTGTTTTTT.